The clone carrying this TCR beta chain was found once. The antigen remains unidentified. These data come from a study of cytomegalovirus exposure and HLA in healthy donors. Overall study: HLA-typed donors were the source of about 85 million unique TCRs, which an early data release held. Researchers found that about 82% of fewer than 450 genotyped donors fell within the Caucasian-associated ancestry cluster. Broader study findings: Segments of the TCR beta V type were, in most cases, productive about 87% or about 30% of the time in an earlier analysis. Altogether, 160 or so TCR beta chains were recorded as cytomegalovirus-associated.

Germline V gene data show CDR1 as LNHNV and CDR2 as YYDKDF (reference sequence). J was trimmed by 4 bases and V by 3 bases; bases with no gene match: 8. This CDR3 is built from 15 residues. The PCR employed 60 Vbeta primers together with 13 Jbeta primers. The data were produced by immunoSEQ multiplex PCR, yet TCRdb's version contains in-frame clones alone and is incomplete. The data contain tens of thousands of clones, approximately 71% of them singletons. The rearrangement uses TRBV15 and TRBJ1-1, with 7 bases identical to TRBD1. The sequenced sample was PBMCs. The source is a man between 45 and 60 years old in good health and CMV-seropositive. The CDR3: CATSSSDRAGTEAFF. In nucleotides, the CDR3 is TGTGCCACCAGCAGCTCAGACAGGGCAGGCACTGAAGCTTTCTTT.